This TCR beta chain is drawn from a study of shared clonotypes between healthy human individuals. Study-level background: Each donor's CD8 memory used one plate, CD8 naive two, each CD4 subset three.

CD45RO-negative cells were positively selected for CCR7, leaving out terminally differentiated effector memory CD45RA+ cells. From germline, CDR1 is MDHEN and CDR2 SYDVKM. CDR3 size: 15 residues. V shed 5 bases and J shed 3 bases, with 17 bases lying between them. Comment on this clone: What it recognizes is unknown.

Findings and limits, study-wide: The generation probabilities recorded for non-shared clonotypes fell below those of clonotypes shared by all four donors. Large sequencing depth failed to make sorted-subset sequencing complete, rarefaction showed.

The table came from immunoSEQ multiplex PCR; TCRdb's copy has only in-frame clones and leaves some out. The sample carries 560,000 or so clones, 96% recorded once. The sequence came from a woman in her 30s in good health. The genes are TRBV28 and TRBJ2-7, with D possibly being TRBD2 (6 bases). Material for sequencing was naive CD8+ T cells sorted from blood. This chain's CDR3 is CASSPRGGFVYEQYF. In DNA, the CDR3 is TGTGCCAGCAGTCCACGAGGAGGGTTTGTCTACGAGCAGTACTTC.